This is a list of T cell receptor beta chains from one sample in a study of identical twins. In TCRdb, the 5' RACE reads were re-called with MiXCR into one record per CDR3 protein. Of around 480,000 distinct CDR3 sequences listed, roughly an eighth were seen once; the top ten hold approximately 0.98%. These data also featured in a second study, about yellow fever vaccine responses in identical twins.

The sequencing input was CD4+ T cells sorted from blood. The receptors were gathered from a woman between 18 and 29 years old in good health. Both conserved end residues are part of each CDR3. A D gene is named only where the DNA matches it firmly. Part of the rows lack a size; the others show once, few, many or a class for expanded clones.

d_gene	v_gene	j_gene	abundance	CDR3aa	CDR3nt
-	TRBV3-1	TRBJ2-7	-	CATCQAQGSSYEQYF	TGTGCCACCTGCCAAGCCCAAGGGAGCTCCTACGAGCAGTACTTC
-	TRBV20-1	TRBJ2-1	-	CSAQKNRNEQFF	TGCAGTGCCCAAAAAAATAGGAATGAGCAGTTCTTC
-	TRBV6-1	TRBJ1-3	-	CATQRGVGSGNTIYF	TGTGCCACCCAGCGAGGGGTCGGTTCTGGAAACACCATATATTTT
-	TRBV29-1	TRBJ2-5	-	CSALSGQQTQYF	TGCAGCGCTCTCTCGGGACAACAGACCCAGTACTTC
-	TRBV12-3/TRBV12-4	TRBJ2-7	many	CASSLARGSYEQYF	TGTGCCAGCAGTTTAGCAAGGGGGTCCTACGAGCAGTACTTC
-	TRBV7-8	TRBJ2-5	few	CASSFISETQYF	TGTGCCAGCAGCTTTATCTCGGAGACCCAGTACTTC
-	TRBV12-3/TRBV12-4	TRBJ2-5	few	CASKGSVQETQYF	TGTGCCAGCAAGGGTTCAGTCCAAGAGACCCAGTACTTC
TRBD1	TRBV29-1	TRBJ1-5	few	CSVGQGPNQPQHF	TGCAGCGTAGGACAGGGTCCCAATCAGCCCCAGCATTTT
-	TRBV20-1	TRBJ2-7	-	CSARVGSTLWQYF	TGCAGTGCTAGAGTTGGCAGTACCTTATGGCAGTACTTC
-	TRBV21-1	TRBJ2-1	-	CASSLPMTGFGSCNEQFF	TGTGCCAGCAGCCTACCCATGACAGGGTTCGGGAGTTGCAATGAGCAGTTCTTC
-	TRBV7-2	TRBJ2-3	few	CASSLGIPSDTQYF	TGTGCCAGCAGCTTAGGAATTCCTTCAGATACGCAGTATTTT
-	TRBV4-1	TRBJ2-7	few	CASRDTRPFTSYEQYF	TGCGCCAGCCGGGACACCCGACCCTTTACCTCCTACGAGCAGTACTTC
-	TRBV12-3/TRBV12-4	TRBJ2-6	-	CASTTSGANVLTF	TGTGCCAGCACCACGTCTGGGGCCAACGTCCTGACTTTC
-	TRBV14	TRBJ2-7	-	CASSPYLGGYEQYF	TGTGCCAGCAGCCCATACCTAGGGGGCTACGAGCAGTACTTC
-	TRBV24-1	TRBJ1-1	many	CATSSADVGTEAFF	TGTGCCACCAGTTCGGCGGATGTTGGGACTGAAGCTTTCTTT